Below are 24 T cell receptor beta chains sequenced from a single sample in a study of T cells in Graves' hyperthyroidism and ophthalmopathy (dated by TCRdb to between 2018 and 2020). Libraries were built with multiplex PCR. Sequencing used an Illumina HiSeq 2000. The TCR beta CDR3 regions were amplified from the RNA transcripts. The first round of RT-PCR for the TCR CDR3 was performed with the HTBI primer set and the Qiagen OneStep RT-PCR kit. In TCRdb, the public reads were trimmed at Q25 with fastp and aligned with MiXCR, with productive beta chains retained. Rows merge per CDR3 protein into single entries with the most common DNA and genes. The sample yields about 620,000 distinct CDR3 sequences; about a sixth were counted once. Together, the top ten hold around 4% of the sample. The specimen sequenced was blood. Receptors were obtained from a woman between 25 and 40 years old with Graves' hyperthyroidism.

This clonotype was counted at least ten times. V gene TRBV9 combines with J gene TRBJ2-3; D is possibly TRBD2 (6 bases). The CDR3 length is 15 residues. V was trimmed by 2 bases and J by 0 bases, leaving 10 bases between them. Germline values: CDR1 SGDLS, CDR2 YYNGEE. The CDR3 DNA reads as TGTGCCAGCAGCGTTAGCGGTTCCAGCACAGATACGCAGTATTTT. Translating gives CASSVSGSSTDTQYF.

There are many counts of this clonotype. The rearrangement uses TRBV20-1 and TRBJ2-5, with 10 bases identical to TRBD1. The CDR3 loop spans 14 amino acids. Germline V gene lookup returns CDR1 DFQATT and CDR2 SNEGSKA (reference sequence). The ends lost 5 bases at V and 5 bases at J; junction bases unmatched: 8. CDR3 sequence reads: CSAGGQGIVETQYF. The CDR3 DNA reads as TGCAGTGCTGGGGGACAGGGGATAGTGGAGACCCAGTACTTC.

Note on this clonotype: The conserved phenylalanine or tryptophan is not found at the CDR3 terminus, so this likely reflects a read error. V and J are TRBV7-9 and TRBJ2-7; tentatively, D is TRBD2 (6 bases). The V and J ends lost 1 base and 3 bases respectively, with 13 bases between them. Per germline, CDR1 SEHNR and CDR2 FQNEAQ (reference sequence). CDR3 length: 15 residues. The CDR3 DNA reads TGTGCCAGCAGCTTAGGTCCAGGGAGGTTCTACGAGCAGTACATC. Protein product: CASSLGPGRFYEQYI.

This clonotype was picked up a small number of times. J is TRBJ2-7 and V is TRBV20-1; TRBD1 matches at 9 bases. This CDR3 has 15 amino acids. Germline V gene data show CDR1 as DFQATT and CDR2 as SNEGSKA (reference sequence). V was clipped by 5 bases and J by 6 bases; unmatched bases: 14. DNA for the CDR3: TGCAGTGCTCAACTCCGACAGGGGGTCGGCCGCGAGCAGTACTTC. This codes for CSAQLRQGVGREQYF.

The chain has TRBV14 and TRBJ1-1; tentatively, D is TRBD1 (6 bases). The CDR3 is 13 residues long. Germline values: CDR1 SGHDN, CDR2 FVKESK. V lost 0 bases to trimming and J lost 11 bases, with 13 bases between them. This CDR3 reads CASSQERGLGAFF. The CDR3 DNA follows: TGTGCCAGCAGCCAAGAACGGGGGCTAGGGGCTTTCTTT. Combining the CDR3 with reference TRBV14 and TRBJ1-1 gives the whole variable domain EAGVTQFPSHSVIEKGQTVTLRCDPISGHDNLYWYRRVMGKEIKFLLHFVKESKQDESGMPNNRFLAERTGGTYSTLKVQPAELEDSGVYFCASSQERGLGAFFGQGTRLTVV.

This clonotype was recorded at least ten times. The chain is built from TRBV28 and TRBJ2-1, with 9 bases aligning to TRBD2. CDR1 is MDHEN, CDR2 SYDVKM, per germline. The CDR3 totals 21 residues. V lost 4 bases, J lost 0 bases, and 19 bases stayed unmatched. CDR3 bases: TGTGCCAGCAGTTCTCCCTACAGAAACAGGTTGCGGGAGGGCTCCTACAATGAGCAGTTCTTC. This translates into CASSSPYRNRLREGSYNEQFF.

In this sample, this clonotype turned up many times. This chain joins TRBV5-1 and TRBJ2-3; TRBD1 aligns across 10 bases. J was trimmed by 8 bases and V by 4 bases; bases with no gene match: 10. The CDR3 is made up of 15 amino acids. From germline, CDR1 is SGHRS and CDR2 YFSETQ. The CDR3 loop reads CASSTPGQGLGTQYF. The CDR3 DNA reads TGCGCCAGCAGCACCCCGGGACAGGGGCTAGGTACGCAGTATTTT.

There are many counts of this clonotype. The chain carries TRBV20-1 and TRBJ2-7; TRBD2 might be the D (6 bases). Germline CDR1 and CDR2: DFQATT and SNEGSKA (reference sequence). CDR3 size: 15 residues. V lost 3 bases and J lost 2, with 17 bases in between. The CDR3 nucleotides are TGCAGTGCTAGCACCGGTGGTAGCGGAACCTACGAGCAGTACTTC. This encodes CSASTGGSGTYEQYF.

The V and J genes are TRBV6-1 and TRBJ2-5; a weak D match, TRBD2 (5 bases). The CDR3 length is 17 residues. Germline CDR1 is MNHNS and CDR2 is SASEGT. Trimming took off 5 bases at V and 2 bases at J, with 21 bases between the two ends. The CDR3 sequence: CASSSGSSDDYQETQYF. CDR3 bases: TGTGCCAGCAGTTCTGGTTCTTCGGATGACTATCAAGAGACCCAGTACTTC.

This clonotype was seen repeatedly, ten times or more. V is TRBV27 and J is TRBJ2-5, with D possibly being TRBD1 (5 bases). The V and J ends lost 5 bases and 5 bases respectively, with 15 bases between them. The germline V gene has CDR1 MNHEY and CDR2 SMNVEV (reference sequence). The CDR3 consists of 14 residues. CDR3 region: CASSMGPRGETQYF. The DNA for the CDR3 is TGTGCCAGCAGTATGGGGCCCCGCGGTGAGACCCAGTACTTC.

The table lists this clonotype with many counts. The rearrangement joins TRBV6-5 to TRBJ2-2, with no clear D. The germline gives CDR1 MNHEY, CDR2 SVGAGI. The CDR3 spans 17 residues. Trimming pared 1 base from V and 0 bases from J, leaving 12 bases between. CDR3 nucleotides: TGTGCCAGCAGTTACTACGGCTCACACGCGAACACCGGGGAGCTGTTTTTT. Amino acid sequence: CASSYYGSHANTGELFF.

A remark on this clonotype: A much bigger clone sits one base away, suggesting this may be a read error. The chain employs TRBV7-6 and TRBJ1-5; D is undetermined. The length of the CDR3 is 13 residues. Germline CDR1 is SGHVS and CDR2 is FNYEAQ. The CDR3 nucleotides are TGTGCCGGCAGCTTATGGGAACATCAGCCCCAGCATTTT. It encodes CAGSLWEHQPQHF.

V and J are TRBV5-1 and TRBJ2-1; TRBD2 matches at 10 bases. This CDR3 is built from 15 residues. The trim removed 4 bases at V and 6 bases at J, leaving 7 bases unmatched. Germline CDR1 reads SGHRS; CDR2 reads YFSETQ. In nucleotides, the CDR3 is TGCGCCAGCAGCGTGTGGGCTAGCGGGAGCAATGAGCAGTTCTTC. Its translation: CASSVWASGSNEQFF.

This clonotype was picked up many times. The CDR3: CASSEIGQGFDEQFF. The CDR3 DNA reads as TGTGCCAGCAGTGAAATTGGACAGGGGTTTGATGAGCAGTTCTTC. The chain carries TRBV2 and TRBJ2-1; 9 bases line up with TRBD1. The CDR3 runs 15 residues. Losses at the gene ends were 2 bases for V and 8 bases for J; bases not matched to a gene: 7. Per germline, CDR1 SNHLY and CDR2 FYNNEI.

As to this clonotype: The germline gene is not matched at one end of the junction; a read error may be the cause. The chain employs TRBV7-8 and TRBJ1-4; weak D call: TRBD1 (6 bases). Per the germline V gene, CDR1 is SGHVS and CDR2 is FQNEAQ. The CDR3 is 14 amino acids. CDR3 coding DNA: TGTGCCAGCAGCCTAGCAGGGGCGAGCGAAAAACTGTTTTTT. Protein: CASSLAGASEKLFF.

V gene TRBV6-1 combines with J gene TRBJ1-2; no clear D gene. Germline-derived CDR1 and CDR2 are MNHNS and SASEGT. Deletions cut 6 bases from V and 7 bases from J, with 12 bases between. This CDR3 is built from 12 residues. The CDR3 is CASSQGRGGYTF. The DNA for the CDR3 is TGTGCCAGCAGCCAAGGACGGGGTGGCTACACCTTC.

J is TRBJ2-1 and V is TRBV29-1; 8 bases align to TRBD1. The CDR3 contains 11 residues. V shed 5 bases, J shed 15 bases, and the junction held 9 bases outside the gene matches. Germline V gives CDR1 SQVTM, CDR2 ANQGSEA. The CDR3 is CSVHTGGRWFF. CDR3 sequence (DNA): TGCAGCGTTCATACAGGGGGGCGATGGTTCTTC.

The genes are TRBV18 and TRBJ1-1, with 7 nucleotides matching TRBD1. CDR1 is KGHSH and CDR2 is LQKENI in the germline V gene. This CDR3 region has 15 residues. J lost 5 bases, V lost 6 bases, and 12 bases had no gene match. CDR3 amino acids: CASSPDRATDTEAFF. The CDR3 DNA follows: TGTGCCAGCTCCCCAGACAGGGCAACTGATACTGAAGCTTTCTTT. Complete variable domain (other parts from reference TRBV18 and TRBJ1-1): NAGVMQNPRHLVRRRGQEARLRCSPMKGHSHVYWYRQLPEEGLKFMVYLQKENIIDESGMPKERFSAEFPKEGPSILRIQQVVRGDSAAYFCASSPDRATDTEAFFGQGTRLTVV.

Ten or more counts support this clonotype. V usage is TRBV2 and J usage is TRBJ2-7; D unresolved. The germline gives CDR1 SNHLY, CDR2 FYNNEI. V dropped 0 bases and J dropped 6 bases, with 3 bases sitting between them. The CDR3 totals 11 residues. This CDR3 is CASSEAFEQYF. DNA of the CDR3: TGTGCCAGCAGTGAAGCATTCGAGCAGTACTTC.

CDR3 DNA: TGTGCCAGTAGTCTACTAGCGGGCCTCGGGTTCTATGAGCAGTTCTTC. Translated: CASSLLAGLGFYEQFF. The chain employs TRBV19 and TRBJ2-1; 9 bases align to TRBD2. The germline V gene encodes CDR1 LNHDA and CDR2 SQIVND (reference sequence). The V gene end was trimmed by 5 bases and the J gene end by 8 bases; junction bases not matched to a gene: 13. This CDR3 is 16 amino acids long.

The sample holds a few counts of this clonotype. The rearrangement joins TRBV6-1 to TRBJ2-3; TRBD2 might be the D (7 bases). Trimming pared 10 bases from V and 6 bases from J, leaving 20 bases between. The V gene's germline CDR1 is MNHNS and CDR2 SASEGT. The CDR3 length is 14 residues. The CDR3 is CAIQEGGITDTQYF. The CDR3 nucleotides are TGTGCCATACAGGAGGGGGGGATTACGGATACGCAGTATTTT.

The chain is built from TRBV29-1 and TRBJ2-2, with D perhaps given as TRBD1 or TRBD2 (7 bases each). The germline V gene encodes CDR1 SQVTM and CDR2 ANQGSEA. The CDR3 has 15 amino acids. With 4 bases removed from V and 3 bases from J, the gap between germline ends came to 15 bases. CDR3 loop: CSVVGRGRDTGELFF. CDR3 DNA: TGCAGCGTTGTAGGGAGGGGGCGGGACACCGGGGAGCTGTTTTTT.

This clonotype occurred many times. The chain couples TRBV5-1 to TRBJ1-4; D is undetermined. This CDR3 contains 15 residues. V lost 0 bases and J 5 bases, leaving 11 bases between the germline ends. Germline V gene lookup returns CDR1 SGHRS and CDR2 YFSETQ. CDR3 in DNA: TGCGCCAGCAGCTTGGCCGGTCAGGCGAATGAAAAACTGTTTTTT. It yields the protein CASSLAGQANEKLFF.

The rearrangement uses TRBV5-1 and TRBJ2-7; 10 nucleotides match TRBD2. This CDR3 has 15 amino acids. J was trimmed by 2 bases and V by 3 bases; bases with no gene match: 5. CDR1 and CDR2 (germline): SGHRS, YFSETQ. Here the CDR3 reads CASSSLAGITYEQYF. Written as DNA, the CDR3 is TGCGCCAGCAGCTCACTAGCGGGAATTACCTACGAGCAGTACTTC.